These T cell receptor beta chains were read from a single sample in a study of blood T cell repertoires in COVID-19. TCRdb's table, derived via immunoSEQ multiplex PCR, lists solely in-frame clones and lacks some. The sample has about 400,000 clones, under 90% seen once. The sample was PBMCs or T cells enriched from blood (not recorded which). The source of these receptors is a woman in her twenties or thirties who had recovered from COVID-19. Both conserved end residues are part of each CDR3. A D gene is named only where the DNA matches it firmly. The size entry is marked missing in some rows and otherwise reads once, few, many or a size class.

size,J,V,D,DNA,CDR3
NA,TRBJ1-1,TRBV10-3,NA,TGTGCCATCAGTGAGAGTCCGGCGGCTGAAGCTTTCTTT,CAISESPAAEAFF
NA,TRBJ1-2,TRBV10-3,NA,TGTGCCAGCTTTACCGGGACACTCTCTGGCTACACCTTC,CASFTGTLSGYTF
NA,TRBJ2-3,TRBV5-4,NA,TGTGCCAGCAGCTTGGGAGGGGGAGGGGTTAGCACAGATACGCAGTATTTT,CASSLGGGGVSTDTQYF
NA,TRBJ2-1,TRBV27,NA,TGTGCCAGCAGTCCGAGAGCTTCATTCTACAATGAGCAGTTCTTC,CASSPRASFYNEQFF
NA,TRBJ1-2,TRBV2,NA,TGTGCCAGCAGTGAAGTCTTGCAGGCAAGGCTTAGTAGTTATGGCTACACCTTC,CASSEVLQARLSSYGYTF
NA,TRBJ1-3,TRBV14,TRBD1,TGTGCCAGCAGCCAAACAGGGGTTGGAAACACCATATATTTT,CASSQTGVGNTIYF
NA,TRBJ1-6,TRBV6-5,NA,TGTGCCAGCAGGCGGGCAGCCTATAATTCACCCCTCCACTTT,CASRRAAYNSPLHF
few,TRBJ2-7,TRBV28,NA,TGTGCCAGCAGGCCATACAGGGCGCCCTCCTACGAGCAGTACTTC,CASRPYRAPSYEQYF
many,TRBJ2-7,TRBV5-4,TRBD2,TGTGCCAGCAGCTTCGGGGCGGGGCCAGCGGGGGAGCAGTACTTC,CASSFGAGPAGEQYF
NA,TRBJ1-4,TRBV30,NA,TGTGCCTGGAGTGTACAAGGAGCTAATGAAAAACTGTTTTTT,CAWSVQGANEKLFF
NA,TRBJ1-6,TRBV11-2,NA,TGTGCCAGCAGGAGGTTAAGCTCCTATAATTCACCCCTCCACTTT,CASRRLSSYNSPLHF
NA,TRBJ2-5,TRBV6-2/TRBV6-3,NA,TGTGCCAGCAGTTACTCGCGGGCCCTAGAGACCCAGTACTTC,CASSYSRALETQYF
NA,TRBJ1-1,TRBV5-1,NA,TGCGCCAGCAGCTTGTTCGAATTGGGAGCAACTGAAGCTTTCTTT,CASSLFELGATEAFF
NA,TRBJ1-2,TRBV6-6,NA,TGTGCCAGCAGTTACTCGGGGAGGCCGGGCTACTATGGCTACACCTTC,CASSYSGRPGYYGYTF
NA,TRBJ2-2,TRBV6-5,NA,TGTGCCAGCACCCGACAGGCCACGAACACCGGGGAGCTGTTTTTT,CASTRQATNTGELFF
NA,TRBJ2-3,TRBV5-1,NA,TGCGCCAGCAGCTTGGGTCAGAGCACAGATACGCAGTATTTT,CASSLGQSTDTQYF
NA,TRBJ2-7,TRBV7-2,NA,TGTGCCAGCAGCTTATCAGGCGTGTACGAGCAGTACTTC,CASSLSGVYEQYF
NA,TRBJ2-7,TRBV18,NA,TGTGCCAGCTCAATGGGAGTTTCTTACGAGCAGTACTTC,CASSMGVSYEQYF
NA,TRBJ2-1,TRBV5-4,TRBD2,TGTGCCAGCAGCCCCGGGGGGGCCTCCGACAATGAGCAGTTCTTC,CASSPGGASDNEQFF
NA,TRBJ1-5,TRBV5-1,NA,TGCGCCAGCAGCCAGGACACTAATCAGCCCCAGCATTTT,CASSQDTNQPQHF
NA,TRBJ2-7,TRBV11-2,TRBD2,TGTGCCAGCAGCTCGACTAGCGGGAGTTACGAGCAGTACTTC,CASSSTSGSYEQYF
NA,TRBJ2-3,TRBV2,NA,TGTGCCAGCCTTGTACAGCCGAGCACAGATACGCAGTATTTT,CASLVQPSTDTQYF
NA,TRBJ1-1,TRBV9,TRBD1,TGTGCCAGCAGCGTAGGGGGGCGACAGGGTGGTGAAGCTTTCTTT,CASSVGGRQGGEAFF
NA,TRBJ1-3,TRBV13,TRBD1,TGTGCCAGCAGCGGGAGGACAGGGGGCCTTGGAAACACCATATATTTT,CASSGRTGGLGNTIYF
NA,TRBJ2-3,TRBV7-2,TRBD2,TGTGCCAGCAGCTTTCGTAGCGGGGATACTCCAGATACGCAGTATTTT,CASSFRSGDTPDTQYF
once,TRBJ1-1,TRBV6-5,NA,TGTGCCAGCAACTTTGGGGGGAACACTCCCACTGAAGCTTTCTTT,CASNFGGNTPTEAFF
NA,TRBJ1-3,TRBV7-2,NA,TGTGCCACCGGGGAGGGGGAAGGTGGAAACACCATATATTTT,CATGEGEGGNTIYF
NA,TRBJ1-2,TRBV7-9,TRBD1,TGTGCCAGCAGCCCAGGGACAGGTTGGGAGAATGGCTACACCTTC,CASSPGTGWENGYTF
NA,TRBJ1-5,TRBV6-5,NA,TGTGCCAGCAGTAGGATTACCGGGGGTAATCAGCCCCAGCATTTT,CASSRITGGNQPQHF
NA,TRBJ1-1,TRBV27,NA,TGTGCCAGCTGGGCTATTTCCTCGGACACTGAAGCTTTCTTT,CASWAISSDTEAFF
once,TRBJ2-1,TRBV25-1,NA,TGTGCCAGCAGTGCCGGTGCCTCCTACAATGAGCAGTTCTTC,CASSAGASYNEQFF
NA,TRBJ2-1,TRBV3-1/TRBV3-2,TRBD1,TGTGCCAGCAGCTTTGAGGGGGCTTCCTACAATGAGCAGTTCTTC,CASSFEGASYNEQFF
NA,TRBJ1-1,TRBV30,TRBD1,TGTGCCTGGAGACAGGGGGGTGAAGCTTTCTTT,CAWRQGGEAFF
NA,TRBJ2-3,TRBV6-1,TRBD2,TGTGCCAGCAGTGCCTCCGTGTCAGCGGGAGTTCTCACAGATACGCAGTATTTT,CASSASVSAGVLTDTQYF
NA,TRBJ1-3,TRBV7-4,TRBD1,TGTGCCAGCAGCTTAGACCCAGGGGGCTCTGGAAACACCATATATTTT,CASSLDPGGSGNTIYF
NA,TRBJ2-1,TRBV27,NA,TGTGCCAGCAGTTCCCCCCCCACAGGGTCGGTGCAGTTCTTC,CASSSPPTGSVQFF
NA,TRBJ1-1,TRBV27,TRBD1,TGTGCCAGCAGTCTCGACAGGGCCGCCACTGAAGCTTTCTTT,CASSLDRAATEAFF
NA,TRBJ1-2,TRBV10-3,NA,TGTGCCATCAGTGACCCCGTCCAGACCCTGCGGGGCTACACCTTC,CAISDPVQTLRGYTF
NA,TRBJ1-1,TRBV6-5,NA,TGTGCCAGCACCGGACGGGGAGACACAAACACTGAAGCTTTCTTT,CASTGRGDTNTEAFF
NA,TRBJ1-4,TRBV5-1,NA,TGCGCCAGCAGCTCGGACAGAGCCGTCGGAAAACTGTTTTTT,CASSSDRAVGKLFF